One and the same sample provided the 13 T cell receptor beta chains below, sequenced in a study of identical twins. TCRdb redid the calling of the 5' RACE reads with MiXCR, one entry per CDR3 protein. The sample lists some 730,000 distinct CDR3 sequences, about 18% occurring once. The same sample was also used in a study of T cells expressing NK-cell markers.

Sequencing was carried out using PBMCs. Every receptor here comes from a young woman in good health.

J is TRBJ1-3 and V is TRBV20-1; D unclear. The germline V gene has CDR1 DFQATT and CDR2 SNEGSKA (reference sequence). V was trimmed by 3 bases and J by 5 bases, leaving 8 bases between them. CDR3 length: 12 residues. The CDR3 loop is CSARSRRNTIYF. CDR3 bases: TGCAGTGCTAGGAGCCGCCGAAACACCATATATTTT.

For the CDR3, the DNA is TGTGCCAGCAGCCAAGCGCGGAACCAGCCCCAGCATTTT. This gives the protein CASSQARNQPQHF. V and J are TRBV3-1 and TRBJ1-5; D gene ambiguous. The V gene lost 1 base and the J gene lost 7 bases, with 8 bases spanning the gap. Germline CDR1 LGHDT, CDR2 YNNKEL (reference sequence). The CDR3 runs 13 residues. The full variable domain, completed using reference TRBV3-1 and TRBJ1-5, is DTAVSQTPKYLVTQMGNDKSIKCEQNLGHDTMYWYKQDSKKFLKIMFSYNNKELIINETVPNRFSPKSPDKAHLNLHINSLELGDSAVYFCASSQARNQPQHFGDGTRLSIL.

The V call is TRBV5-1, the J call TRBJ2-5; no firm D call. Germline-derived CDR1 and CDR2 are SGHRS and YFSETQ. This CDR3 has 14 residues. Trimming pared 1 base from V and 3 bases from J, leaving 10 bases between. DNA of the CDR3: TGCGCCAGCAGCTTGATCGGCCCGGAAGAGACCCAGTACTTC. Its protein product is CASSLIGPEETQYF.

The V call is TRBV12-3 or TRBV12-4, the J call TRBJ2-3, with D unclear. Deletions cut 5 bases from V and 3 bases from J, with 12 bases between. The CDR3 has 14 amino acids. The CDR3: CASSPPRPTDTQYF. The CDR3 DNA is TGTGCCAGCAGTCCTCCGCGCCCGACAGATACGCAGTATTTT.

The table lists this clonotype with a count of one. This chain connects TRBV10-3 to TRBJ2-7, with 7 bases that match TRBD2. With 10 bases clipped from V and 0 bases from J, the junction kept 9 bases outside the gene matches. The CDR3 sequence is 14 residues long. Germline CDR1 reads ENHRY; CDR2 reads SYGVKD. The CDR3, as DNA: TGTGCCACCCAGCGGGGTCAGAGCTCCTACGAGCAGTACTTC. This encodes CATQRGQSSYEQYF.

V gene TRBV6-1 combines with J gene TRBJ2-7, with D perhaps assigned TRBD1 or TRBD2 (5 bases each). The germline V gene has CDR1 MNHNS and CDR2 SASEGT. Deletions cut 5 bases from V and 2 bases from J, with 16 bases between. This CDR3 has 15 amino acids. CDR3 nucleotide sequence: TGTGCCAGCAGTCGAACGGGGCAGAGAACCTACGAGCAGTACTTC. This sequence encodes CASSRTGQRTYEQYF.

This chain joins TRBV11-2 and TRBJ2-2; D gene unclear. Germline assignment: CDR1 SGHAT and CDR2 FQNNGV. CDR3 length: 15 amino acids. Trimming pared 2 bases from V and 3 bases from J, leaving 10 bases between. CDR3 sequence reads: CASSLNSVHTGELFF. The CDR3 region has the DNA TGTGCCAGCAGCTTAAACAGCGTTCACACCGGGGAGCTGTTTTTT.

The V call is TRBV5-1, the J call TRBJ2-7; no clear D gene. The CDR3 runs 13 residues. Germline loops: CDR1 SGHRS, CDR2 YFSETQ. V dropped 4 bases and J dropped 2 bases, with 10 bases sitting between them. DNA for the CDR3: TGCGCCAGCAGCGTCGGCAGCACCTACGAGCAGTACTTC. Its protein is CASSVGSTYEQYF.

V and J are TRBV2 and TRBJ2-1; D call uncertain. The CDR3 covers 13 residues. Germline V gives CDR1 SNHLY, CDR2 FYNNEI. V was pared by 4 bases and J by 5 bases, with 9 bases between. Here the CDR3 DNA reads TGTGCCAGCAGTGGTATCCGTAACAATGAGCAGTTCTTC. Translated: CASSGIRNNEQFF. The full variable domain, rest sourced from reference TRBV2 and TRBJ2-1, is EPEVTQTPSHQVTQMGQEVILRCVPISNHLYFYWYRQILGQKVEFLVSFYNNEISEKSEIFDDQFSVERPDGSNFTLKIRSTKLEDSAMYFCASSGIRNNEQFFGPGTRLTVL.

The sample holds a few counts of this clonotype. This chain uses TRBV11-2 with TRBJ1-2; D not resolved. CDR3 length equals 15 residues. V was clipped by 5 bases and J by 5 bases, with 18 bases between them. Germline-derived CDR1 and CDR2 are SGHAT and FQNNGV. CDR3 DNA: TGTGCCAGCAGCCCCCTGTCGGGGAGCACATATGGCTACACCTTC. Protein sequence: CASSPLSGSTYGYTF.

This clonotype turned up a few times. The gene calls are TRBV15 and TRBJ1-5; weak D call: TRBD1 (5 bases). The CDR3 totals 15 residues. V was cut by 3 bases and J by 4 bases, with 13 bases left in between. Germline CDR1 LNHNV, CDR2 YYDKDF (reference sequence). CDR3: CATSRGVGANQPQHF. CDR3 sequence (DNA): TGTGCCACCAGCAGGGGGGTCGGGGCGAATCAGCCCCAGCATTTT.

The table lists this clonotype with many counts. The chain uses TRBV7-6 and TRBJ2-7; tentatively, D is TRBD1 or TRBD2 (5 bases each). Germline V gene lookup returns CDR1 SGHVS and CDR2 FNYEAQ. Trimming pared 5 bases from V and 3 bases from J, leaving 23 bases between. This CDR3 region has 17 residues. The CDR3 spells CASSPYFQGEVFYEQYF. CDR3 sequence (DNA): TGTGCCAGCAGCCCATACTTCCAGGGAGAGGTTTTCTACGAGCAGTACTTC.

The chain employs TRBV25-1 and TRBJ2-7; 11 positions match TRBD2. V was clipped by 5 bases and J by 1 base; unmatched bases: 10. Per the germline V gene, CDR1 is MGHDK and CDR2 is SYGVNS. The CDR3 has 17 amino acids. Written as DNA, the CDR3 is TGTGCCAGCAGTAAACTAGCGGGAGTTCTTCAATCCTACGAGCAGTACTTC. This encodes CASSKLAGVLQSYEQYF.